The text below deals with one T cell receptor (beta chain). V lost 7 bases and J 7 bases, leaving 13 bases between the germline ends. The germline V gene has CDR1 MNHEY and CDR2 SVGAGI. The CDR3 runs 12 residues. Original processing notes: Cell counts per sample came from amplifying reference gene primers. The data were produced by immunoSEQ multiplex PCR, yet TCRdb's version contains in-frame clones alone and is incomplete. V, J and clone size are taken as reported in that table, and D and trimming were inferred from the DNA itself. The sample lists 200,000 to 300,000 clones, approximately 86% occurring once. This sample is drawn from a study of blood T cell repertoires in COVID-19. Study as a whole: Whether acute or convalescent, the COVID-19 samples came from the United States, Italy and Spain. PBMCs, B-cell-depleted T cells, or T cells were the source of the cDNA or gDNA that made up the material.

The chain is built from TRBV6-5 and TRBJ1-1; D is possibly TRBD1 (5 bases). Sequenced material: peripheral blood. This sequence originates from a woman aged 55-69 years who had recovered from COVID-19. The CDR3 region is CASTIGQGEAFF. As DNA, the CDR3 is TGTGCCAGCACTATTGGGCAGGGTGAAGCTTTCTTT.